The present T cell receptor beta chain was sequenced within a study of response to subunit inactivated influenza vaccine. V trimming: 4 bases; J trimming: 0 bases; junction bases outside the gene matches: 7. Germline loops: CDR1 SGHKS, CDR2 YYEKEE (reference sequence). This CDR3 has 16 residues. Study-level points and caveats: With each seasonal influenza vaccination, the authors suggested, few new T cells are recruited.

TCRdb itself ran the RT-PCR reads through MiXCR, one entry per CDR3 protein. The data hold about 620,000 distinct CDR3 sequences, with approximately 11% observed a single time. A note on this clonotype: Antigen specificity is unknown.

This sample was also put to use in a study of T cells expressing NK-cell markers. Per that study: Beta-chain TCR cDNA was generated via 5'RACE template switching with UMIs.

Sequences were derived from PBMCs from blood, sampled on the day of vaccination. The chain combines TRBV5-5 with TRBJ2-7, with 10 positions matching TRBD1. This clonotype was obtained from a man aged 50-59 years who received an inactivated influenza vaccine. CDR3 sequence reads: CASSLRGTGVSYEQYF. The CDR3, as DNA: TGTGCCAGCAGCCTCCGTGGGACAGGGGTCTCCTACGAGCAGTACTTC.